Listed here are 7 T cell receptor beta chains from one sample, sequenced in a study of shared T cell receptors in the human thymus. Libraries were prepared by immunoSEQ multiplex PCR; TCRdb keeps only in-frame clonotypes and omits some of them. The data contain 640,000 or so clones, 87% of them singletons. Separately, the same data were catalogued under a study of human thymus T cells.

The sample consisted of thymocytes. These receptor sequences come from a boy younger than two with a congenital heart defect.

The chain is built from TRBV10-3 and TRBJ1-2, with TRBD1 matching over 9 bases. V lost 6 bases to trimming and J lost 7 bases; unmatched junction nucleotides: 3. The CDR3 is 12 amino acids. Germline CDR1 is ENHRY and CDR2 is SYGVKD. The CDR3 spells CAIRGTGLGYTF. CDR3 DNA sequence: TGTGCCATCAGGGGGACAGGGCTTGGCTACACCTTC.

The chain employs TRBV18 and TRBJ1-6; the match to TRBD1 covers 9 bases. The CDR3 extends over 20 amino acids. V shed 3 bases, J shed 3 bases, and the junction held 15 bases outside the gene matches. Germline V gene sequence: CDR1 KGHSH, CDR2 LQKENI. The CDR3 coding sequence is TGTGCCAGCTCACCCCATGTACACGACAGGGGGGTAATCTATAATTCACCCCTCCACTTT. It codes for CASSPHVHDRGVIYNSPLHF.

The chain combines TRBV10-3 with TRBJ2-7, with TRBD2 matching over 16 bases. The CDR3 is 19 amino acids. In germline, CDR1 is ENHRY, CDR2 SYGVKD. The J segment lost 3 bases and the V segment lost 2 bases, leaving 10 bases of the junction unmatched. The CDR3 is CAISEGTGTSGRASYEQYF. DNA for the CDR3: TGTGCCATCAGTGAGGGGACCGGGACTAGCGGGAGGGCAAGCTACGAGCAGTACTTC.

V and J are TRBV5-5 and TRBJ1-1; D not resolved. Germline CDR1 and CDR2: SGHKS and YYEKEE (reference sequence). CDR3 length equals 15 residues. Trimming took off 0 bases at V and 1 base at J, with 10 bases between the two ends. The CDR3 sequence is CASSLVAGSNTEAFF. CDR3 in DNA: TGTGCCAGCAGCTTGGTTGCGGGTTCGAACACTGAAGCTTTCTTT.

CDR3 coding DNA: TGTGCCAGCAGCCAGGGGACACTGTTCGACGAGCAGTACTTC. This translates into CASSQGTLFDEQYF. The rearrangement joins TRBV14 to TRBJ2-7; D may be TRBD1 (6 bases). Trimming shortened V by 3 bases and J by 5 bases, and 14 bases separated the two germline ends. The CDR3 consists of 14 residues. Germline CDR1 SGHDN, CDR2 FVKESK. The entire variable domain, with the rest obtained from reference TRBV14 and TRBJ2-7, is as follows: EAGVTQFPSHSVIEKGQTVTLRCDPISGHDNLYWYRRVMGKEIKFLLHFVKESKQDESGMPNNRFLAERTGGTYSTLKVQPAELEDSGVYFCASSQGTLFDEQYFGPGTRLTVT.

The CDR3 bases are TGTGCCAGCAGTCCCGATCGGACTAGCGGGGGGGCCATTTTGTATGAGCAGTTCTTC. Protein product: CASSPDRTSGGAILYEQFF. The chain recombines TRBV28 with TRBJ2-1; 15 bases line up with TRBD2. The CDR3 runs to 19 residues. The germline V gene encodes CDR1 MDHEN and CDR2 SYDVKM. Unmatched junction bases numbered 16, after V lost 5 bases and J lost 8 bases.

V and J are TRBV4-3 and TRBJ2-1, with 11 nucleotides matching TRBD1. Looked up from germline, CDR1 is LGHNA and CDR2 is YSLEER. V shed 2 bases, J shed 7 bases, and the junction held 4 bases outside the gene matches. The CDR3 totals 15 residues. The CDR3 is CASSQRRDRGNEQFF. In nucleotides, the CDR3 is TGCGCCAGCAGCCAAAGACGGGACAGGGGGAATGAGCAGTTCTTC.